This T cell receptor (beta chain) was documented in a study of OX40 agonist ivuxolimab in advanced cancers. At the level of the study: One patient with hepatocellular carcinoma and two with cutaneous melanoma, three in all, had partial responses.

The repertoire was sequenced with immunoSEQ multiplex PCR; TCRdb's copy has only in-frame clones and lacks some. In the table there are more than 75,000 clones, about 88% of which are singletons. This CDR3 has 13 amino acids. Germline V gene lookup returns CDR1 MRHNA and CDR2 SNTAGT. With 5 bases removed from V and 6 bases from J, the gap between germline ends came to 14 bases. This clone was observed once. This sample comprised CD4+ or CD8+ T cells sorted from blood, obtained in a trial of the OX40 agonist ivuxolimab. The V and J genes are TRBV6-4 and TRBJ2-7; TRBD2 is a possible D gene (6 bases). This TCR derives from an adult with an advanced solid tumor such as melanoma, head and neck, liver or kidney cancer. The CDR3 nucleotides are TGTGCCAGCAGTCAACAGGAGGGAGTCGAGCAGTACTTC. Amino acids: CASSQQEGVEQYF.